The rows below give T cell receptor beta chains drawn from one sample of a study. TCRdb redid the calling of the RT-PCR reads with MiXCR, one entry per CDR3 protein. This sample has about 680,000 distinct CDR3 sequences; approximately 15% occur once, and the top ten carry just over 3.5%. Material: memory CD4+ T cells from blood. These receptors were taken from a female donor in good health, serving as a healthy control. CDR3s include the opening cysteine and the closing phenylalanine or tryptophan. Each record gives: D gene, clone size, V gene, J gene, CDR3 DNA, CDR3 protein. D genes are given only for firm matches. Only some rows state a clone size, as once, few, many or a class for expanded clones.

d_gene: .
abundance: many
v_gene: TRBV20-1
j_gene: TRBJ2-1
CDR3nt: TGCAGTGCTGGTGGTGGTACAGGTTACAATGAGCAGTTCTTC
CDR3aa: CSAGGGTGYNEQFF

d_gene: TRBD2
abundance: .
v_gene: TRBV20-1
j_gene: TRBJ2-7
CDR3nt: TGCAGTGCTCCGACTAGCGGGGGCTACGAGCAGTACTTC
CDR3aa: CSAPTSGGYEQYF

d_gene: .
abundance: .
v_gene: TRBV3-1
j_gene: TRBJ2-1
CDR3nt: TGTGCCAGCAGCTTCCTTATTGGGCATGAGCAGTTCTTC
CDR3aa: CASSFLIGHEQFF

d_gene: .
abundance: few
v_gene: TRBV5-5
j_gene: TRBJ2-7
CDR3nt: TGTGCCAGCAGCTTGTATCAGGCCCCCCGCTACGAGCAGTACTTC
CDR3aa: CASSLYQAPRYEQYF

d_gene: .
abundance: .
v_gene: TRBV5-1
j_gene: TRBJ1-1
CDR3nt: TGCGCCAGCAGCTTGGGCCCGGGCCAGGGGTGGATCTTT
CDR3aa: CASSLGPGQGWIF

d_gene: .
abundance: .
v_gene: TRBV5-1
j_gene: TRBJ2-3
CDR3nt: TGCGCCAGCAGCTTGGGGGGGGTTGATACAGATACGCAGTATTTT
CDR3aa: CASSLGGVDTDTQYF

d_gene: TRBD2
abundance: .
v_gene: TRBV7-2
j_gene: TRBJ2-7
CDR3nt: TGTGCCAGCAGCTTAGTCGGACTAGCGGGCTCCTACGAGCAGTACTTC
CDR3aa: CASSLVGLAGSYEQYF

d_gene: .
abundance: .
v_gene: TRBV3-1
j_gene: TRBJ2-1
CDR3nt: TGTGCCAGCAGCCAAGTGGCAAGCGGGTACGGGGATGAGCAGTTCTTC
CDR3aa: CASSQVASGYGDEQFF

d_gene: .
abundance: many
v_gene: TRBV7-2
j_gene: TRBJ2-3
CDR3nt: TGTGCCAGCAGCTTAGGGCCCCCAGGCAGTCAAGGGGAGGATACGCAGTATTTT
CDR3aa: CASSLGPPGSQGEDTQYF

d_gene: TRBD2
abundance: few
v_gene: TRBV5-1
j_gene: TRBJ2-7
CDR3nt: TGCGCCAGCAGAGACGCGGCAGCGGGGTCCTACGAGCAGTACTTC
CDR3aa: CASRDAAAGSYEQYF

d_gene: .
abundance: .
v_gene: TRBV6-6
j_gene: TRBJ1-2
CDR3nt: TGTGCCAGCAGTCAAAATACTAACTATGGCTACACCTTC
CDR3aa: CASSQNTNYGYTF

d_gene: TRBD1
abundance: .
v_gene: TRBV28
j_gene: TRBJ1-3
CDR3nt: TGTGCCAGCAGTTTAGCGGGACAGACTGAGAACACCATATATTTT
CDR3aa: CASSLAGQTENTIYF

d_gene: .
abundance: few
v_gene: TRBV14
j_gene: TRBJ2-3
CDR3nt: TGTGCCAGCAGCCAAGAACTGACTAGCACAGATACGCAGTATTTT
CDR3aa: CASSQELTSTDTQYF

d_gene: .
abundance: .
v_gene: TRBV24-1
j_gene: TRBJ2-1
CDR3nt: TGTGCCACCAGTGATTTGCTACCGGGGGTGGATGAGCAGTTCTTC
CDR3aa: CATSDLLPGVDEQFF

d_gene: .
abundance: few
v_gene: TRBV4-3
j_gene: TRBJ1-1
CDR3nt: TGCGCCAGCAGCCTCAGGCTGGAGTTAGTGAACACTGAAGCTTTCTTT
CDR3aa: CASSLRLELVNTEAFF

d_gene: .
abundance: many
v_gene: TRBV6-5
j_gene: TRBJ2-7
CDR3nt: TGTGCCAGCAGTTACTCGCAAACCTACGAGCAGTACTTC
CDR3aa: CASSYSQTYEQYF

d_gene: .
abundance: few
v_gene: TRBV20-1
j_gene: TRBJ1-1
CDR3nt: TGCAGTGAAATCAAGCACATGAACACTGAAGCTTTCTTT
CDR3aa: CSEIKHMNTEAFF

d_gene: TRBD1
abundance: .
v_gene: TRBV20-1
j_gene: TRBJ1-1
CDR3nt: TGCAGTGCTAGCCCCGGGACAGGGGGCACTGAAGCTTTCTTT
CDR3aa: CSASPGTGGTEAFF

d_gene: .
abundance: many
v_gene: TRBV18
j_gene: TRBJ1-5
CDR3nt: TGTGCCAGCTCACGAGTAGGGGGGAGCAATCAGCCCCAGCATTTT
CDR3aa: CASSRVGGSNQPQHF

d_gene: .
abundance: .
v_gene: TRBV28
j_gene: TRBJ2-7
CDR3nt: TGTGCCAGCAGGGTCGGGGACTACGAGCAGTACTTC
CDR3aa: CASRVGDYEQYF

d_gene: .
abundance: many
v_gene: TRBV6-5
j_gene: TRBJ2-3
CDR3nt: TGTGCCAGCAGTCCAGACTACATGGGCACAGATACGCAGTATTTT
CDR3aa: CASSPDYMGTDTQYF

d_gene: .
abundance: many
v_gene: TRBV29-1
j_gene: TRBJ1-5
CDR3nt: TGCAGCGCCGGTGGACAGATCAATCAGCCCCAGCATTTT
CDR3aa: CSAGGQINQPQHF

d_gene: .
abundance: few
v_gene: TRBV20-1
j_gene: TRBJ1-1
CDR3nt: TGCAGTGCTAGCGGGGGGGCGCGGTATTCGTTT
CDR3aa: CSASGGARYSF

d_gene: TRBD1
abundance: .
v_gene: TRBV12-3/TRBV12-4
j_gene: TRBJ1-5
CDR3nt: TGTGCCAGCAGACCCGCGGGACAGGGTTTTGATCAGCCCCAGCATTTT
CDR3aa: CASRPAGQGFDQPQHF

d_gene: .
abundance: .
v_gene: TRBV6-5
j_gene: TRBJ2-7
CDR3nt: TGTGCCAGCAGTTACTCGATTCCTGGCTACGAGCAGTACTTC
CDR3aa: CASSYSIPGYEQYF

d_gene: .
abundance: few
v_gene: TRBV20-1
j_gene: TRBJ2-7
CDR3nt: TGCAGTGCCAAGGAAGGGGGGTGGGAGCAGTACTTC
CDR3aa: CSAKEGGWEQYF

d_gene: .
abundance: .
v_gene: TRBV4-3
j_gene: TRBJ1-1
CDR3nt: TGCGCCAGCAGCCCGGCTGGGCGGCAGGGTGAAGCTTTCTTT
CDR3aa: CASSPAGRQGEAFF

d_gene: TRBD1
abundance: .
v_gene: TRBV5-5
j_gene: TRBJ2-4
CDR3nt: TGTGCCAGCAGATACACCACGGGACAGGGGAACATTCAGTACTTC
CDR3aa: CASRYTTGQGNIQYF